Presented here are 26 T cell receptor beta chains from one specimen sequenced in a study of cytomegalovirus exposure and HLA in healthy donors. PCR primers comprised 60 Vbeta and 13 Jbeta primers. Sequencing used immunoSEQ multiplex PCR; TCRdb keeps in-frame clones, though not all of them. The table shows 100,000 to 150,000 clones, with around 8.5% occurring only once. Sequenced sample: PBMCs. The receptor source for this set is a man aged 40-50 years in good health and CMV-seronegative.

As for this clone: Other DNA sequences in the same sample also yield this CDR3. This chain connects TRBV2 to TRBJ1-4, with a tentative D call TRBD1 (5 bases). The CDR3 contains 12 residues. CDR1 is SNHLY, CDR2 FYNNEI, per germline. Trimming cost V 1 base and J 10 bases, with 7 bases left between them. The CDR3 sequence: CASSEDRGKLFF. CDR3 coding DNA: TGTGCCAGCAGTGAAGATAGGGGAAAACTGTTTTTT.

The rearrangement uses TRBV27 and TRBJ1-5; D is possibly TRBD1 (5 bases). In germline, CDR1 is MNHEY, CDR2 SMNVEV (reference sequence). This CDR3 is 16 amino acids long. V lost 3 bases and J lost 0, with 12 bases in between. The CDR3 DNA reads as TGTGCCAGCAGTTTCCCTCAGACAGTTAGCAATCAGCCCCAGCATTTT. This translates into CASSFPQTVSNQPQHF.

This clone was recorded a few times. CDR3 in DNA: TGTGCCATCAGCACAGGGAGCTCTGGAAACACCATATATTTT. It yields the protein CAISTGSSGNTIYF. The chain is built from TRBV10-3 and TRBJ1-3, with a weak D call TRBD1 (6 bases). Germline assignment: CDR1 ENHRY and CDR2 SYGVKD. With 6 bases removed from V and 0 bases from J, the gap between germline ends came to 9 bases. The CDR3 loop spans 14 amino acids.

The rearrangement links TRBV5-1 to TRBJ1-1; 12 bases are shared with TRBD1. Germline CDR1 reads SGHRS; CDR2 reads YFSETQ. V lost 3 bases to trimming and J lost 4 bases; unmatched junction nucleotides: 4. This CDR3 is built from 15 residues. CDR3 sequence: CASSWGTGGITEAFF. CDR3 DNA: TGCGCCAGCAGCTGGGGGACAGGGGGCATCACTGAAGCTTTCTTT.

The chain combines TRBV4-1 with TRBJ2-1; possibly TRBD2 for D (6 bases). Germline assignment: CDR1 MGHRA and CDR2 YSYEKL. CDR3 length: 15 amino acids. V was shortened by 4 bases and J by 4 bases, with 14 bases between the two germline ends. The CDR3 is CASSPGTGSYNEQFF. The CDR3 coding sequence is TGCGCCAGCAGCCCCGGGACCGGGAGTTACAATGAGCAGTTCTTC.

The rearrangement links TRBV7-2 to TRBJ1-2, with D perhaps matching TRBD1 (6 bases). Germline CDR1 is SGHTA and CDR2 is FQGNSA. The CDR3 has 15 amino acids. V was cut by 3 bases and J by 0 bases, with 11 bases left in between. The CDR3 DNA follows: TGTGCCAGCAGCTTCAGACAGGAACCTAACTATGGCTACACCTTC. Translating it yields CASSFRQEPNYGYTF.

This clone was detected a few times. CDR3 in amino acids: CATSRDQPSGNTGELFF. DNA of the CDR3: TGTGCCACCAGCAGAGATCAACCTAGCGGAAACACCGGGGAGCTGTTTTTT. The rearrangement uses TRBV15 and TRBJ2-2; 7 positions agree with TRBD2. Germline V gene lookup returns CDR1 LNHNV and CDR2 YYDKDF (reference sequence). V shed 0 bases, J shed 2 bases, and the junction held 6 bases outside the gene matches. There are 17 residues in the CDR3.

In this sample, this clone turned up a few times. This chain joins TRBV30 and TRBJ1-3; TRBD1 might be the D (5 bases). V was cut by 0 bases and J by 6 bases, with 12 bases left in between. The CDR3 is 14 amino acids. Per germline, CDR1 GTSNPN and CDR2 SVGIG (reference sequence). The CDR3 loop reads CAWSVRGKANTIYF. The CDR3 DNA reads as TGTGCCTGGAGTGTAAGGGGAAAGGCAAACACCATATATTTT.

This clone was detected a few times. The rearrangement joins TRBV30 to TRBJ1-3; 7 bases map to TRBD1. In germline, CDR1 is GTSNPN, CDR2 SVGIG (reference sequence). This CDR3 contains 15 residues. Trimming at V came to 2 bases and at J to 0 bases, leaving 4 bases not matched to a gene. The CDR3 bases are TGTGCCTGGAGTCGGGGGACAGTCTCTGGAAACACCATATATTTT. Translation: CAWSRGTVSGNTIYF.

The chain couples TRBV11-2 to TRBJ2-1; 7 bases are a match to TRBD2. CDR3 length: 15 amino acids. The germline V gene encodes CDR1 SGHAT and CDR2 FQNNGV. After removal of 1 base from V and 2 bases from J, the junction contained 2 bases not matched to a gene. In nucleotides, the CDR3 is TGTGCCAGCAGCTTAGGTAGCGGGCCCTACAATGAGCAGTTCTTC. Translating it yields CASSLGSGPYNEQFF.

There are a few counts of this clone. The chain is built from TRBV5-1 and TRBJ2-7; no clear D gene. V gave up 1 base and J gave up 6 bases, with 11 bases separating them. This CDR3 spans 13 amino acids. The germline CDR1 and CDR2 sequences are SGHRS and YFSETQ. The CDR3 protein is CASSLSDEVEQYF. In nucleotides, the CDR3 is TGCGCCAGCAGCTTGTCGGATGAGGTCGAGCAGTACTTC. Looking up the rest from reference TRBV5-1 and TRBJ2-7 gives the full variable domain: KAGVTQTPRYLIKTRGQQVTLSCSPISGHRSVSWYQQTPGQGLQFLFEYFSETQRNKGNFPGRFSGRQFSNSRSEMNVSTLELGDSALYLCASSLSDEVEQYFGPGTRLTVT.

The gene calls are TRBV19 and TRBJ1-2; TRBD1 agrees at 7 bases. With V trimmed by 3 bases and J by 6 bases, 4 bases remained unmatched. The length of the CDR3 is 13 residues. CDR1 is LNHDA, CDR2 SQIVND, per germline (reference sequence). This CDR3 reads CASSIGQVDGYTF. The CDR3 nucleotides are TGTGCCAGTAGTATTGGACAGGTTGATGGCTACACCTTC.

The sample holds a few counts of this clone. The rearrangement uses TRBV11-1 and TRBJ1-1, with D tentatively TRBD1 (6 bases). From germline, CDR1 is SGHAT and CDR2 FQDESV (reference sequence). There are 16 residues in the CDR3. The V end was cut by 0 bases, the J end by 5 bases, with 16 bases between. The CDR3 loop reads CASSLAGVGAGTEAFF. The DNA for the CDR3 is TGTGCCAGCAGCTTAGCTGGAGTGGGGGCCGGAACTGAAGCTTTCTTT.

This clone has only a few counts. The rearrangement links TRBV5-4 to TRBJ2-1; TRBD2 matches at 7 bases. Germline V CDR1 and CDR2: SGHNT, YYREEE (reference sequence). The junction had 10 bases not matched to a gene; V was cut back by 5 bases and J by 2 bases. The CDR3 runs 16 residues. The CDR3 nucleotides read TGTGCCAGCAGTTTGACCGGGGGACTAACCTACAATGAGCAGTTCTTC. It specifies CASSLTGGLTYNEQFF.

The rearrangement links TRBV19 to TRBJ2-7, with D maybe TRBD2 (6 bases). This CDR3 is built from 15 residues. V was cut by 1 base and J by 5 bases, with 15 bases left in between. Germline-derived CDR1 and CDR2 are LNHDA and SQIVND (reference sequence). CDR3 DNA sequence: TGTGCCAGTAGTATAGGCATGGGCAGGAGGGACGAGCAGTACTTC. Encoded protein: CASSIGMGRRDEQYF.

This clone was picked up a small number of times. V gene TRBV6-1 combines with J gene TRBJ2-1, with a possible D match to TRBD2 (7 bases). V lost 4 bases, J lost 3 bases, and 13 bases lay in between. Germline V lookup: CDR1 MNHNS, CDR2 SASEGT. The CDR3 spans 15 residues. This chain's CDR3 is CASSGRGAYYNEQFF. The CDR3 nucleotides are TGTGCCAGCAGTGGACGGGGGGCCTACTACAATGAGCAGTTCTTC.

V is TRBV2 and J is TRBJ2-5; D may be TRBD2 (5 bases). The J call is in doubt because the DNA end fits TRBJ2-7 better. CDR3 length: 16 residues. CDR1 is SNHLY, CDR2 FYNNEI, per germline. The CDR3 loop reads CASSDPGGQLYYEQYF. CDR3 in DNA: TGTGCCAGCAGCGATCCAGGAGGCCAGCTATACTACGAGCAGTACTTC.

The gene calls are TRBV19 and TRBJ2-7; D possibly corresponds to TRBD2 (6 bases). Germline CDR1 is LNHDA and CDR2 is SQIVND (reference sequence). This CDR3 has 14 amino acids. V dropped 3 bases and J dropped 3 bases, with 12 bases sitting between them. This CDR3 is CASSINRENYEQYF. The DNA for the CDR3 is TGTGCCAGTAGTATTAACCGGGAGAACTACGAGCAGTACTTC.

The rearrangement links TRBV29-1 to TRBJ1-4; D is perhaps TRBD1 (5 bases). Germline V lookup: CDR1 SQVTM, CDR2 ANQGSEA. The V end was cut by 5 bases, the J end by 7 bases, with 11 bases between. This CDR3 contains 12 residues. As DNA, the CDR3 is TGCAGCGTTTCAAGGGGCGGTGAAAAACTGTTTTTT. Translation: CSVSRGGEKLFF.

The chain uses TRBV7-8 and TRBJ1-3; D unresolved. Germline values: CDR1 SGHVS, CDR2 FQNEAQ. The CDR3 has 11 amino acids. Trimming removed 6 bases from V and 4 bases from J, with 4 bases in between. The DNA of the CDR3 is TGTGCCAGCAGACTGGGAAACACCATATATTTT. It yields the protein CASRLGNTIYF.

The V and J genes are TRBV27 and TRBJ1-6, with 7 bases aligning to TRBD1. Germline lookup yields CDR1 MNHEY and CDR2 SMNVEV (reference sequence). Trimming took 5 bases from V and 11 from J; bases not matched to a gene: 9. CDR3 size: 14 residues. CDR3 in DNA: TGTGCCAGCAGTCGGACAGGCTATATGGCACCCCTCCACTTT. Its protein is CASSRTGYMAPLHF.

The DNA for the CDR3 is TGTGCCAGCAGCTTACGGACTGACTATTCACCCCTCCACTTT. This sequence encodes CASSLRTDYSPLHF. The chain links TRBV5-6 to TRBJ1-6; D uncertain. The CDR3 spans 14 residues. The germline V gene has CDR1 SGHDT and CDR2 YYEEEE. Trimming removed 2 bases at V and 8 bases at J, with 11 bases between.

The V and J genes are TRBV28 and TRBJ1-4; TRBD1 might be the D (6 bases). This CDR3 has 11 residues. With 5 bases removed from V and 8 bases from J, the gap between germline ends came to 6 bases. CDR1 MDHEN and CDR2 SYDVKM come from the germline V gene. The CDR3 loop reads CASSTGEKLFF. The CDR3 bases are TGTGCCAGCAGTACAGGGGAAAAACTGTTTTTT.

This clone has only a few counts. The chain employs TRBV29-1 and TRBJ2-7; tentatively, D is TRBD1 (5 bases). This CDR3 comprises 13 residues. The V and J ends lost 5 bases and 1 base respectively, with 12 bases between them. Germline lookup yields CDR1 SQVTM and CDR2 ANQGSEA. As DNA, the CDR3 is TGCAGCGTTACGACAGAACCATCCTACGAGCAGTACTTC. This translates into CSVTTEPSYEQYF.

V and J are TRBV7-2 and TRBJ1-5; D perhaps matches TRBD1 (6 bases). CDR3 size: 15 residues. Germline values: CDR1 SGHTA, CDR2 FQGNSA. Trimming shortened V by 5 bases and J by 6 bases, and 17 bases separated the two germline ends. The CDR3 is CASSQGSQGGQPQHF. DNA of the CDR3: TGTGCCAGCAGCCAAGGTTCACAGGGCGGTCAGCCCCAGCATTTT.

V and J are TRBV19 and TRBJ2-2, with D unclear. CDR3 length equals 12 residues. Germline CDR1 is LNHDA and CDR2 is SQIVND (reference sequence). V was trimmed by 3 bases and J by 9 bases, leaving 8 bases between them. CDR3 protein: CASSIGHRELFF. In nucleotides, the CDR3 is TGTGCCAGTAGTATTGGGCACCGGGAGCTGTTTTTT.